This is a list of T cell receptor beta chains from one sample in a study of shared clonotypes between healthy human individuals. The assay was immunoSEQ multiplex PCR, and TCRdb's table has in-frame clones only and misses some. The sample gives 100,000 or so clones, approximately 44% of which show up once; around 15% is in the top ten. The sequenced material came from PBMCs. These receptors all come from a woman aged 40 to 50 in good health. Some clones in this sample may be carry-over from other donors' samples. Both conserved end residues are part of each CDR3. Each record gives: J gene, V gene, clone size, D gene, CDR3 protein, CDR3 DNA. D genes are given only for firm matches. Size is stated for part of the rows, as once, few or many counts, or as a class when the clone is expanded.

J: TRBJ2-1
V: TRBV18
size: many
D: NA
CDR3: CASSRVSGKGSYNEQFF
DNA: TGTGCCAGCTCACGGGTGTCAGGGAAAGGATCCTACAATGAGCAGTTCTTC

J: TRBJ2-1
V: TRBV28
size: NA
D: TRBD2
CDR3: CASRPAGGPGNEQFF
DNA: TGTGCCAGCAGGCCAGCGGGAGGGCCTGGCAATGAGCAGTTCTTC

J: TRBJ2-7
V: TRBV9
size: few
D: TRBD1
CDR3: CASSVGQGPYEQYF
DNA: TGTGCCAGCAGCGTAGGACAGGGCCCCTACGAGCAGTACTTC

J: TRBJ2-7
V: TRBV5-4
size: NA
D: TRBD1
CDR3: CASSYSTGESYEQYF
DNA: TGTGCCAGCAGCTATTCGACAGGGGAATCCTACGAGCAGTACTTC

J: TRBJ2-7
V: TRBV5-1
size: NA
D: NA
CDR3: CASSSPQGEQYF
DNA: TGCGCCAGCAGCTCGCCCCAGGGAGAGCAGTACTTC

J: TRBJ2-2
V: TRBV6-6
size: NA
D: NA
CDR3: CASSYSGLNTGELFF
DNA: TGTGCCAGCAGTTACTCTGGGCTCAACACCGGGGAGCTGTTTTTT

J: TRBJ2-1
V: TRBV10-2
size: NA
D: TRBD2
CDR3: CASRTSGSNEQFF
DNA: TGCGCCAGCAGGACTAGCGGGAGCAATGAGCAGTTCTTC

J: TRBJ1-2
V: TRBV28
size: NA
D: NA
CDR3: CASSLSTPDNYGYTF
DNA: TGTGCCAGCAGTTTATCCACCCCCGATAACTATGGCTACACCTTC

J: TRBJ1-4
V: TRBV7-8
size: NA
D: TRBD1
CDR3: CASSLTGLNEKLFF
DNA: TGTGCCAGCAGCTTGACAGGGCTTAATGAAAAACTGTTTTTT

J: TRBJ2-7
V: TRBV7-9
size: NA
D: TRBD2
CDR3: CASTHSGRHGQYF
DNA: TGTGCCAGCACCCACAGCGGGAGGCACGGGCAGTACTTC

J: TRBJ2-7
V: TRBV7-2
size: few
D: NA
CDR3: CASRLTGESSYEQYF
DNA: TGTGCCAGCAGGTTAACGGGGGAAAGCTCCTACGAGCAGTACTTC

J: TRBJ2-1
V: TRBV28
size: few
D: TRBD2
CDR3: CASDSGSYNEQFF
DNA: TGTGCCAGCGATAGCGGGAGCTACAATGAGCAGTTCTTC

J: TRBJ1-5
V: TRBV27
size: many
D: NA
CDR3: CASSLSGNQPQHF
DNA: TGTGCCAGCAGTTTATCAGGGAATCAGCCCCAGCATTTT

J: TRBJ1-2
V: TRBV15
size: NA
D: NA
CDR3: CATSSGNDYGYTF
DNA: TGTGCCACCAGCAGCGGGAATGACTATGGCTACACCTTC

J: TRBJ2-4
V: TRBV28
size: few
D: TRBD2
CDR3: CASSPGLAGDGWTKNIQYF
DNA: TGTGCCAGCAGTCCGGGACTAGCGGGAGATGGTTGGACCAAAAACATTCAGTACTTC

J: TRBJ1-2
V: TRBV6-1
size: many
D: NA
CDR3: CASRETANYGYTF
DNA: TGTGCCAGCAGGGAGACAGCAAACTATGGCTACACCTTC